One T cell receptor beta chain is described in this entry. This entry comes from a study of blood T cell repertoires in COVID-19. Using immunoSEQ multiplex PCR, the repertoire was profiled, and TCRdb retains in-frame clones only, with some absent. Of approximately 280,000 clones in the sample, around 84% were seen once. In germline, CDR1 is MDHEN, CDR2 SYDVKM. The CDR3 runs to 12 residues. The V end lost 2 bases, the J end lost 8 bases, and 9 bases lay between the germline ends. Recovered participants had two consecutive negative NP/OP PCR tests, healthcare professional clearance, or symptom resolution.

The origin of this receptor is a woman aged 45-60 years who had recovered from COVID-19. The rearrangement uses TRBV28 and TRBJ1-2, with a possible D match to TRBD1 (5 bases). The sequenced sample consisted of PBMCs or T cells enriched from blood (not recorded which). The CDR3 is CASSLAGIGYTF. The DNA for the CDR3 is TGTGCCAGCAGTTTAGCAGGGATCGGCTACACCTTC.